This TCR beta chain came from a study of cytomegalovirus exposure and HLA in healthy donors. The CDR3 runs to 16 residues. V was shortened by 3 bases and J by 5 bases, with 21 bases between the two germline ends. The germline CDR1 and CDR2 sequences are SGHNT and YYREEE (reference sequence). Points on this clone: Its antigen remains unknown.

Findings of the study overall: Later on, an analysis showed TCR association rates differing by HLA locus, with DRB1 the most and HLA-C the fewest. The investigators catalogued some 150 TCR beta chains as cytomegalovirus-associated. When a later analysis was performed, an Asian-associated ancestry cluster reportedly had fewer N-insertions than the roughly 640-donor mean. Rarity held for most TCR sequences, but there were some public TCRs that occurred in many donors.

Researchers ran the PCR with 60 Vbeta and 13 Jbeta primers. Clones were read by immunoSEQ multiplex PCR, and TCRdb kept only the in-frame ones, dropping some. The repertoire has under 200,000 clones, around 75% of them found once; the top ten carry approximately 1.8%. The chain carries TRBV5-4 and TRBJ2-7, with D tentatively TRBD1 (5 bases). This TCR was recovered from a woman in her thirties in good health and CMV-seronegative. The specimen was PBMCs. CDR3 sequence reads: CASSYTGFVVGDEQYF. In DNA form, the CDR3 reads TGTGCCAGCAGCTATACCGGGTTTGTAGTAGGGGACGAGCAGTACTTC.